The present T cell receptor (beta chain) was sequenced within a study of graft-versus-host responses after intestinal transplantation. Study findings and constraints: Clonal ratios of graft-versus-host to host-versus-graft in allografts were high for patients exhibiting graft-donor T cell macrochimerism. Declines in HvG clones occurring early post-transplant were associated with peak circulating GvH clone levels.

The CDR3 contains 13 residues. V lost 6 bases to trimming and J lost 5 bases, with 13 bases between them. Germline-derived CDR1 and CDR2 are SGHTA and FQGTGA. Investigators plated some 200,000 CFSE-labeled responder cells together with some 200,000 irradiated stimulator cells labeled with violet dye. At the end of the reaction, proliferating CFSE-low CD3+CD4+ and CD3+CD8+ responders were sorted. Profiled with immunoSEQ multiplex PCR; TCRdb holds only in-frame clones, not every one. The sample contains 15,000 to 20,000 clones, about a third of which appear only once. The source was alloreactive CD4+ T cells from a mixed lymphocyte reaction culture, collected before transplantation. Described subset: CFSE-low proliferating T cells sorted from roughly six-day pre-transplant mixed lymphocyte reaction (GvH or HvG direction). The rearrangement links TRBV7-3 to TRBJ2-5; D is undetermined. The TCR sequence derives from a human patient who was an organ donor for intestinal transplantation. The CDR3 DNA sequence: TGTGCCAGCAGTCGTTCTAGGGATGAGACCCAGTACTTC. This sequence encodes CASSRSRDETQYF.